This T cell receptor beta chain comes out of a study of immune evolution from preneoplasia to lung adenocarcinoma. Worth noting for this clone: One end of the junction varies from germline; a read error may be responsible.

The length of the CDR3 is 14 residues. CDR1 and CDR2 from the germline V gene are SNHLY and FYNNEI. Clones were read by immunoSEQ multiplex PCR, and TCRdb kept only the in-frame ones, dropping some. The profile shows about 4,900 clones, around 77% of them singletons. The V and J genes are TRBV2 and TRBJ2-2; no clear D. This receptor was obtained from a person aged 60 to 80 with lung adenocarcinoma. The specimen sequenced was FFPE minimally invasive lung adenocarcinoma tissue. DNA for the CDR3: TGTGCTAGCAGTGTGGGCGGTAACACCGGGGAGCTGTTTTTT. Amino acid sequence: CASSVGGNTGELFF. Drawing the rest from reference TRBV2 and TRBJ2-2, the complete variable domain is EPEVTQTPSHQVTQMGQEVILRCVPISNHLYFYWYRQILGQKVEFLVSFYNNEISEKSEIFDDQFSVERPDGSNFTLKIRSTKLEDSAMYFCASSVGGNTGELFFGEGSRLTVL.